The T cell receptor beta chain described here comes from a study of Ad26.COV2.S vaccination and SARS-CoV-2 variants. This CDR3 has 14 amino acids. The ends lost 7 bases at V and 7 bases at J; junction bases unmatched: 10. Germline CDR1 and CDR2: SGDLS and YYNGEE. To note about this clone: What it recognizes is unknown.

Whole-study results and caveats: Substantial breadth in spike-specific CD8+ and CD4+ T cell responses was reportedly seen after vaccination.

Sample treatment: around 19 received Ad26.COV2.S at low or high dose, single or two shots; 5 received placebo; per-sample allocation not given. The study sampled participants on day 63 after the first vaccine or placebo injection. Assay: immunoSEQ multiplex PCR; the TCRdb copy retains only in-frame clones and omits some. Here the sample spans approximately 300,000 clones, about 86% being singletons. Sequenced here: peripheral blood, sampled in a trial of Ad26.COV2.S vaccine versus placebo. This receptor was identified in a person aged 18-65 years who received the Ad26.COV2.S COVID-19 vaccine or a placebo. The chain employs TRBV9 and TRBJ2-4; 8 bases align to TRBD1. The CDR3 sequence is CASAATGTGNIQYF. The CDR3 coding sequence is TGTGCCAGCGCCGCAACAGGGACAGGCAACATTCAGTACTTC. The variable domain in full, with the rest retrieved from reference TRBV9 and TRBJ2-4, is DSGVTQTPKHLITATGQRVTLRCSPRSGDLSVYWYQQSLDQGLQFLIQYYNGEERAKGNILERFSAQQFPDLHSELNLSSLELGDSALYFCASAATGTGNIQYFGAGTRLSVL.